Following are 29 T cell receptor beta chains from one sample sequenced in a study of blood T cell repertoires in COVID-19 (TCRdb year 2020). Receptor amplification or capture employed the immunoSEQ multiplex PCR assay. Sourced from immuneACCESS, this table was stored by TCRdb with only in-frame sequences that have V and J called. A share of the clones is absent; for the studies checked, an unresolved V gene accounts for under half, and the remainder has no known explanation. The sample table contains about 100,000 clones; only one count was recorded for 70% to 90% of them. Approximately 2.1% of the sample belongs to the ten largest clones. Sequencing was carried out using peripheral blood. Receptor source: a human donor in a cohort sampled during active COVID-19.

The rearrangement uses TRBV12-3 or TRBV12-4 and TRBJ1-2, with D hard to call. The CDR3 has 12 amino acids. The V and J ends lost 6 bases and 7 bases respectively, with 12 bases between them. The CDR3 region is CASSPAEAGYTF. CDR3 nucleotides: TGTGCCAGCAGCCCAGCGGAGGCTGGCTACACCTTC.

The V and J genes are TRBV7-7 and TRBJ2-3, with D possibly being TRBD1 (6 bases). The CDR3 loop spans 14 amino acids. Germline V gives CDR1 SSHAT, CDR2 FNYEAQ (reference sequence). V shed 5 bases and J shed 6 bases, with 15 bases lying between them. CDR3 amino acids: CASSPGTPYDTQYF. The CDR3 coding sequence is TGTGCCAGCAGCCCTGGGACACCCTACGATACGCAGTATTTT.

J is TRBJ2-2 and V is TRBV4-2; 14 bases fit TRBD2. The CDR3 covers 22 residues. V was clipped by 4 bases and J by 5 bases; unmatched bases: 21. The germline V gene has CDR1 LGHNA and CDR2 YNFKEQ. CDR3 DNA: TGTGCCAGCAGCCTTGGAGGAAGGGGGCTGGGACTAGCGGGAGCCCGGACCGGGGAGCTGTTTTTT. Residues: CASSLGGRGLGLAGARTGELFF.

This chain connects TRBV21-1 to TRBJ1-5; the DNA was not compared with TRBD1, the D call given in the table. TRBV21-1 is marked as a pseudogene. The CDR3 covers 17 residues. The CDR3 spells CASSKSLSRGVNQPQHF. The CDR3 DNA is TGTGCCAGCAGCAAAAGTCTCTCCAGGGGTGTCAATCAGCCCCAGCATTTT.

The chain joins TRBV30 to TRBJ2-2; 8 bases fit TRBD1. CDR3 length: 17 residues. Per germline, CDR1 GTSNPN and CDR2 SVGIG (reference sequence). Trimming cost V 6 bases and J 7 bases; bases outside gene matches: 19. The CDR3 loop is CACRRPFNQGANGELFF. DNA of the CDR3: TGTGCCTGCCGCCGCCCTTTCAACCAGGGGGCCAACGGGGAGCTGTTTTTT.

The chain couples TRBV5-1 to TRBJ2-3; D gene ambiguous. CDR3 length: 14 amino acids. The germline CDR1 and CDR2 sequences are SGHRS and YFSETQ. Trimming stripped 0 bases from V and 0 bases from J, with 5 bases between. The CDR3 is CASSLATSTDTQYF. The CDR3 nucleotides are TGCGCCAGCAGCTTGGCCACAAGCACAGATACGCAGTATTTT.

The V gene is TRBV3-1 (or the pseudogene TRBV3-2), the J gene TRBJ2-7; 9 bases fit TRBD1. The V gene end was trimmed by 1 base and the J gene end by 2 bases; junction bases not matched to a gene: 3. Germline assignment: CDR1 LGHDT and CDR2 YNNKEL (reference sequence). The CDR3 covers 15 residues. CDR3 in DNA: TGTGCCAGCAGCCAAGCGGGACAGGGACCCTACGAGCAGTACTTC. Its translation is CASSQAGQGPYEQYF.

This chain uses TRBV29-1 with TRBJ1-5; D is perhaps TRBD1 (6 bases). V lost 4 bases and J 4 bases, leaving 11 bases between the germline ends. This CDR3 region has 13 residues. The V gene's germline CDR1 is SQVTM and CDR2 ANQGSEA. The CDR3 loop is CSVGLQGNQPQHF. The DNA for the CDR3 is TGCAGCGTTGGGCTACAGGGAAATCAGCCCCAGCATTTT.

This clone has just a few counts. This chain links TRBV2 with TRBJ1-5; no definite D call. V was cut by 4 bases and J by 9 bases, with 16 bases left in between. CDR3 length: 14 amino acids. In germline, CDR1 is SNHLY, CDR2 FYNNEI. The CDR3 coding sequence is TGTGCCAGCAGTGGGTTTAGCATCCCTACGCCCCAGCATTTT. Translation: CASSGFSIPTPQHF.

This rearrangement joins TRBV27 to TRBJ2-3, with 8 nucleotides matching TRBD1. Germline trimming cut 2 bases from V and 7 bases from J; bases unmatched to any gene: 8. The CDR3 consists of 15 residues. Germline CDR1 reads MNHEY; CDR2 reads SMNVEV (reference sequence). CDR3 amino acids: CASSLRQGISNTQYF. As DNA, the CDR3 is TGTGCCAGCAGTTTAAGACAGGGGATATCGAATACGCAGTATTTT.

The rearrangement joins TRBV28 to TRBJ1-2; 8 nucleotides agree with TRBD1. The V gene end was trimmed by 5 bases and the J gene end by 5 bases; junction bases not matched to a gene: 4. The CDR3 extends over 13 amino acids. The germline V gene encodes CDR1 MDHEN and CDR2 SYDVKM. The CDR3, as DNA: TGTGCCAGCAGTGTCACAGGGGGTTATGGCTACACCTTC. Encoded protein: CASSVTGGYGYTF.

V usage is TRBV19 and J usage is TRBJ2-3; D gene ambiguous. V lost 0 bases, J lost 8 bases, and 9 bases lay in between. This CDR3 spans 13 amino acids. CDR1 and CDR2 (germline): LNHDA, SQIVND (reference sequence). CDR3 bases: TGTGCCAGTAGTATAGATCTTCCCCCTACGCAGTATTTT. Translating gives CASSIDLPPTQYF.

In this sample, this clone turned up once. The CDR3 nucleotides are TGTGCCAGCAGTTTAAGGGTGACAGGGGCAACTAATGAAAAACTGTTTTTT. Protein product: CASSLRVTGATNEKLFF. The chain carries TRBV28 and TRBJ1-4, with 8 bases identical to TRBD1. The CDR3 is 17 residues long. The germline CDR1 and CDR2 sequences are MDHEN and SYDVKM. With V trimmed by 2 bases and J by 0 bases, 5 bases remained unmatched.

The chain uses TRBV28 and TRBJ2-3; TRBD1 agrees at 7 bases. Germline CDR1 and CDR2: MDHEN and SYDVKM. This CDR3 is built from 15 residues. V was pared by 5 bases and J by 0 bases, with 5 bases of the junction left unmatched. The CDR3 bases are TGTGCCAGCAGTGAAACAGGGGACAGCACAGATACGCAGTATTTT. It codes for CASSETGDSTDTQYF. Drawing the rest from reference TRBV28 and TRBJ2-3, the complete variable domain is DVKVTQSSRYLVKRTGEKVFLECVQDMDHENMFWYRQDPGLGLRLIYFSYDVKMKEKGDIPEGYSVSREKKERFSLILESASTNQTSMYLCASSETGDSTDTQYFGPGTRLTVL.

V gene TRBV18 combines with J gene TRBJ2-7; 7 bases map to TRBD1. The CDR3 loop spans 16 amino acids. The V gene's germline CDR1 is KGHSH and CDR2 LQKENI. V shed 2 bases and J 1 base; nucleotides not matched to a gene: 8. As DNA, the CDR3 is TGTGCCAGCTCACCAGGCCCGGGACAGCCGTCCTACGAGCAGTACTTC. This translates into CASSPGPGQPSYEQYF.

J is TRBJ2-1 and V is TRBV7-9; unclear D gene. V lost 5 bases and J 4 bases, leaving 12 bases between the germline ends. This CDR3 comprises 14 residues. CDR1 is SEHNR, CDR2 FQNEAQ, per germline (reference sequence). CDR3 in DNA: TGTGCCAGCAGCGCAATGGGCTGGTACAATGAGCAGTTCTTC. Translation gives CASSAMGWYNEQFF.

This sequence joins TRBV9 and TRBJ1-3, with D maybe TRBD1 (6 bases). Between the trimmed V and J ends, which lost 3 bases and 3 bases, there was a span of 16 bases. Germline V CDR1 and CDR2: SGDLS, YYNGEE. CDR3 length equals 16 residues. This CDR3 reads CASSADRTSRGNTIYF. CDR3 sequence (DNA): TGTGCCAGCAGCGCAGACAGGACCTCCCGTGGAAACACCATATATTTT.

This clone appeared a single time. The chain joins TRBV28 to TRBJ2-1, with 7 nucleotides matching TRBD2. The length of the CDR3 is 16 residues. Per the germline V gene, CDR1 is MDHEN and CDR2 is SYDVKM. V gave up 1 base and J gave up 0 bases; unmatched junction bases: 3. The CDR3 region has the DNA TGTGCCAGCAGTTTATCGCGCGGGAGCTCCTACAATGAGCAGTTCTTC. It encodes CASSLSRGSSYNEQFF.

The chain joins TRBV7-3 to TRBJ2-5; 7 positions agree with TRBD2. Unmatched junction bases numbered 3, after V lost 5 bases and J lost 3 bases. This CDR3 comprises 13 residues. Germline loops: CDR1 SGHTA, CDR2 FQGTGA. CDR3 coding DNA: TGTGCCAGCAGCCGGACTAGGGAAGAGACCCAGTACTTC. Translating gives CASSRTREETQYF.

The CDR3: CASSLVGGSTDTQYF. The CDR3 coding sequence is TGTGCCAGCAGCTTAGTCGGGGGGAGCACAGATACGCAGTATTTT. This chain links TRBV7-2 with TRBJ2-3, with 7 nucleotides matching TRBD2. Germline trimming cut 1 base from V and 0 bases from J; bases unmatched to any gene: 1. The CDR3 is 15 residues long. Per germline, CDR1 SGHTA and CDR2 FQGNSA.

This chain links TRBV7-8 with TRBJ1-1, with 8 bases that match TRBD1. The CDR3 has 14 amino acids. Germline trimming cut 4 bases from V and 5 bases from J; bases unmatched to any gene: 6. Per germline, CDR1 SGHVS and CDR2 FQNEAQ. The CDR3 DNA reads TGTGCCAGCAGCTCGACCCAGGGGGCGACTGAAGCTTTCTTT. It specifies CASSSTQGATEAFF.

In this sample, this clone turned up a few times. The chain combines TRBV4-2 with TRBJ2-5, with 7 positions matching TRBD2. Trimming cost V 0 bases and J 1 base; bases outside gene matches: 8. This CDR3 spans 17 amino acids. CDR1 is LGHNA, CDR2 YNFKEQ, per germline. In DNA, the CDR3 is TGTGCCAGCAGCCAAGACCCCGGGACTACATCCCAAGAGACCCAGTACTTC. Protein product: CASSQDPGTTSQETQYF.

The CDR3 here is CASSQWSADTQYF. CDR3 DNA sequence: TGTGCCAGCAGCCAATGGAGCGCAGATACGCAGTATTTT. The rearrangement joins TRBV14 to TRBJ2-3; no firm D call. Germline loops: CDR1 SGHDN, CDR2 FVKESK. There are 13 residues in the CDR3. Trimming stripped 2 bases from V and 4 bases from J, with 7 bases between.

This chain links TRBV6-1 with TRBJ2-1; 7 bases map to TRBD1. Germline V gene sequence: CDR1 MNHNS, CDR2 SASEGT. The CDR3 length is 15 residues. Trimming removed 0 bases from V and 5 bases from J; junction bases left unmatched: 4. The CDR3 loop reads CASSEAGTDNNEQFF. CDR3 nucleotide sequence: TGTGCCAGCAGTGAAGCAGGGACAGACAACAATGAGCAGTTCTTC.

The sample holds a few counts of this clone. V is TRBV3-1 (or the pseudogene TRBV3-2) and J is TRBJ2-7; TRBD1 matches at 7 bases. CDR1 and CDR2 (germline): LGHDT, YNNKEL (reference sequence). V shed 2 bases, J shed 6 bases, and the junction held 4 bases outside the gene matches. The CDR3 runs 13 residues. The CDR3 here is CASSQTGVGEQYF. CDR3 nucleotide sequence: TGTGCCAGCAGCCAAACAGGGGTAGGCGAGCAGTACTTC.

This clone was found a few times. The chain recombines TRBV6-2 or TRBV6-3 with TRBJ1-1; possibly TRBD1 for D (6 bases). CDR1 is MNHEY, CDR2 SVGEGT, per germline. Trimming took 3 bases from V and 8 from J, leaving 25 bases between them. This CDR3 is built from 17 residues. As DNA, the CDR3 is TGTGCCAGCAGTTATTCGACCCTAACAGGGAACCCTCCGGAAGCTTTCTTT. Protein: CASSYSTLTGNPPEAFF.

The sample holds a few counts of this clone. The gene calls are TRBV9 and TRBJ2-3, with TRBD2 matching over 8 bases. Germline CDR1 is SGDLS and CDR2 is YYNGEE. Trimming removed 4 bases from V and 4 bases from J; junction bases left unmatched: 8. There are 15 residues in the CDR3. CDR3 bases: TGTGCCAGCAGCCCTCAAAGCGGGGGATCAGATACGCAGTATTTT. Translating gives CASSPQSGGSDTQYF.

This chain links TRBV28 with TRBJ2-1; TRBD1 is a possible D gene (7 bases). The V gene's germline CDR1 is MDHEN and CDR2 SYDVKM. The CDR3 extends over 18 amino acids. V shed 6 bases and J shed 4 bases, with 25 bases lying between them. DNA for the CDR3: TGTGCCAGCAGCCCGGACAGGACTCACCGGGAGCTGTACAATGAGCAGTTCTTC. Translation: CASSPDRTHRELYNEQFF.

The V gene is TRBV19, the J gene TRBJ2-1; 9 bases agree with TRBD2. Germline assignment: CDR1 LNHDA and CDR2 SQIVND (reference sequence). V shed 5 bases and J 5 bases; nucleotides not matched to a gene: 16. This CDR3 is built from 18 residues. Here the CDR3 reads CASSPSRGSGSRNNEQFF. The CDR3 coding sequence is TGTGCCAGTAGTCCCAGTCGGGGTAGCGGGAGTAGGAACAATGAGCAGTTCTTC.